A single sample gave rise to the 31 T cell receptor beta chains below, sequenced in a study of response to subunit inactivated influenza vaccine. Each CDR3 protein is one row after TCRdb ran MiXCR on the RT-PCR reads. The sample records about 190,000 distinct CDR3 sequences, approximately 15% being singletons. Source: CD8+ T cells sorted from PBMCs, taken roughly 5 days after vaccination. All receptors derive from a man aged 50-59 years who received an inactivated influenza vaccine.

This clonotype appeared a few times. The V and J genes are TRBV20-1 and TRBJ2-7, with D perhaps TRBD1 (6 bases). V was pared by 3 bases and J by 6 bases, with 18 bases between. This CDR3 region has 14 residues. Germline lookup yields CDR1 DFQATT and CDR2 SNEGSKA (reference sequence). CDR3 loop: CSASFHRDTFEQYF. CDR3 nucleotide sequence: TGCAGTGCTAGTTTTCACCGGGACACCTTCGAGCAGTACTTC.

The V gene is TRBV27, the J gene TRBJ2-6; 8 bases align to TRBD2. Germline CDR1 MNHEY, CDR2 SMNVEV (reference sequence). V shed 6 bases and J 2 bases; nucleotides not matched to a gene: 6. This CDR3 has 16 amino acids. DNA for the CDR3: TGTGCCAGCAGCTTCGCGGGGGGCGCTGGGGCCAACGTCCTGACTTTC. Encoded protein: CASSFAGGAGANVLTF.

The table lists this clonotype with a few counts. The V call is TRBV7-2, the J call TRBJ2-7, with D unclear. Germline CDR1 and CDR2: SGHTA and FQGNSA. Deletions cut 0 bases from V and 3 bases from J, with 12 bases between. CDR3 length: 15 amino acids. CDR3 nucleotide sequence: TGTGCCAGCAGCTTAGCAATGGTAGGAAACTACGAGCAGTACTTC. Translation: CASSLAMVGNYEQYF.

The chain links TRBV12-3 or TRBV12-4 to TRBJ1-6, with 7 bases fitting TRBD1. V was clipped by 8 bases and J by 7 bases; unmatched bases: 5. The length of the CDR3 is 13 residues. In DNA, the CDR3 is TGTGCCAGCGACAGGGTTGCCAATTCACCCCTCCACTTT. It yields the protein CASDRVANSPLHF.

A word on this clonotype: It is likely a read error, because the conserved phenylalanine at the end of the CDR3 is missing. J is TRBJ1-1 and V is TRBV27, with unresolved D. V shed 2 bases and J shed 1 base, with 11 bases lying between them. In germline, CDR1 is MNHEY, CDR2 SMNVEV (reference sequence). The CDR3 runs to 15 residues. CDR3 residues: CASSLVPGGNTEAFL. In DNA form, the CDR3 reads TGTGCCAGCAGTTTAGTTCCAGGCGGGAACACTGAAGCTTTCCTT.

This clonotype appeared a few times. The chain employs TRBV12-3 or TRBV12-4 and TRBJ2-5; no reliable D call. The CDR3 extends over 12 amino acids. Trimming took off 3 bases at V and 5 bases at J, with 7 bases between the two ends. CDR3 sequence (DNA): TGTGCCAGCAGTTTCGGGTGGGAGACCCAGTACTTC. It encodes CASSFGWETQYF.

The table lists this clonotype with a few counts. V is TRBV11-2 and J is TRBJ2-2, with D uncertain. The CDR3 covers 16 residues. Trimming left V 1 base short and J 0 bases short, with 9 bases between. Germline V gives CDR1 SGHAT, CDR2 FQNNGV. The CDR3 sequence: CASSLGYNANTGELFF. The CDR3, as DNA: TGTGCCAGCAGCTTAGGATACAACGCGAACACCGGGGAGCTGTTTTTT.

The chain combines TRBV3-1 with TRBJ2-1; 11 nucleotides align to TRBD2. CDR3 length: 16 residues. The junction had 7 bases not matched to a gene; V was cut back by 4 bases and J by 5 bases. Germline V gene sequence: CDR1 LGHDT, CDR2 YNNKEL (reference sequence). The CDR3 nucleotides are TGTGCCAGCAGCCTAGCGGGAGGGCCAAGGAACAATGAGCAGTTCTTC. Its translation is CASSLAGGPRNNEQFF.

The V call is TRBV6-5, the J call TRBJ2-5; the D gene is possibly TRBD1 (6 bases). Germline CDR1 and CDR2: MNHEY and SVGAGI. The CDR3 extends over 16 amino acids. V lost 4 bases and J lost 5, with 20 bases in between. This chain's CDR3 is CASSSTDRFDRETQYF. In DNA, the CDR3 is TGTGCCAGCAGTTCCACAGACAGGTTTGATCGGGAGACCCAGTACTTC.

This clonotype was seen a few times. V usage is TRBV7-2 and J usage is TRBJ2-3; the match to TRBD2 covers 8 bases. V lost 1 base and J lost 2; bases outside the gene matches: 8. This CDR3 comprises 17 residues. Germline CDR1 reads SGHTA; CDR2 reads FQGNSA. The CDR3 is CASSLGSAGETTDTQYF. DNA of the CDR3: TGTGCCAGCAGCTTAGGTTCAGCGGGGGAAACCACAGATACGCAGTATTTT.

CDR3: CASSQEEGANEKLFF. CDR3 sequence (DNA): TGTGCCAGCAGCCAAGAGGAAGGGGCTAATGAAAAACTGTTTTTT. V is TRBV3-1 and J is TRBJ1-4; D might be TRBD1 (5 bases). The ends were cut back, 0 bases at V and 3 bases at J, with 8 bases in the middle. The CDR3 length is 15 residues. The germline CDR1 and CDR2 sequences are LGHDT and YNNKEL (reference sequence). Supplemented by reference TRBV3-1 and TRBJ1-4, the full variable domain reads DTAVSQTPKYLVTQMGNDKSIKCEQNLGHDTMYWYKQDSKKFLKIMFSYNNKELIINETVPNRFSPKSPDKAHLNLHINSLELGDSAVYFCASSQEEGANEKLFFGSGTQLSVL.

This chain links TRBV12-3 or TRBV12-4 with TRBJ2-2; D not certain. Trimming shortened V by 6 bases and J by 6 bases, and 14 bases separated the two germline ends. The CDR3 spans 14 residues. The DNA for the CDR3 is TGTGCCAGCAGCCTTACAGAGCAGGCCGGGGAGCTGTTTTTT. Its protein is CASSLTEQAGELFF.

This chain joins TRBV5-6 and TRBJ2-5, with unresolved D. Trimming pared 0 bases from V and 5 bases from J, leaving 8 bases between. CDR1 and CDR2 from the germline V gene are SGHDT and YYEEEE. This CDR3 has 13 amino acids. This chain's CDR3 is CASSLEPQETQYF. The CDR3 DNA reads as TGTGCCAGCAGCTTGGAGCCCCAGGAGACCCAGTACTTC.

The CDR3 reads CATSTPGQVGYQETQYF. CDR3 nucleotide sequence: TGTGCCACCAGCACGCCAGGACAGGTGGGGTACCAAGAGACCCAGTACTTC. The rearrangement joins TRBV15 to TRBJ2-5; 7 bases align to TRBD1. CDR1 and CDR2 from the germline V gene are LNHNV and YYDKDF (reference sequence). V dropped 4 bases and J dropped 0; count of bases not matched to a gene: 11. The CDR3 covers 17 residues.

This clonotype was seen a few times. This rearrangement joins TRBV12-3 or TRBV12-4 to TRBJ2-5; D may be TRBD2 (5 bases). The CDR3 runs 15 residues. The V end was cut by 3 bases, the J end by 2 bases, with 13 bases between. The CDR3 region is CASSFTPKRQETQYF. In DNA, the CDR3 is TGTGCCAGCAGTTTCACCCCCAAGCGGCAAGAGACCCAGTACTTC.

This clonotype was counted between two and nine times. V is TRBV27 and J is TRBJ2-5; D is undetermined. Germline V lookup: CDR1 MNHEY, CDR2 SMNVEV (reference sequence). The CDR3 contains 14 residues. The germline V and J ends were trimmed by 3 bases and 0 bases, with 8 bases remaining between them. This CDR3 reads CASSFGLYQETQYF. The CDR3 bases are TGTGCCAGCAGTTTTGGGCTTTACCAAGAGACCCAGTACTTC.

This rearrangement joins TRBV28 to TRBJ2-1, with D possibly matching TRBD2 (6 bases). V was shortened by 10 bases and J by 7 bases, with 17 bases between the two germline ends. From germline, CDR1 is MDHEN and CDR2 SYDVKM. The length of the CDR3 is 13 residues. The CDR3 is CATFKDYLNEQFF. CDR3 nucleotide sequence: TGTGCCACCTTCAAGGACTATCTTAATGAGCAGTTCTTC.

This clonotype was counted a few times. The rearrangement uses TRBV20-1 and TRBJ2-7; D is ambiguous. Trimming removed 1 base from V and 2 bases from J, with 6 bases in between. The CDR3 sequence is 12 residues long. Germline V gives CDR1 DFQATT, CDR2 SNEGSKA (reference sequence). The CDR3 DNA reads TGCAGTGCTAGAGGTCAGACCTACGAGCAGTACTTC. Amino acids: CSARGQTYEQYF.

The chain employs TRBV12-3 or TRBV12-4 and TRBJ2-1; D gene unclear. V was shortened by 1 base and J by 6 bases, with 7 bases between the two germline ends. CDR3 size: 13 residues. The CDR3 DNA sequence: TGTGCCAGCAGTTTAGAGGGATTCAATGAGCAGTTCTTC. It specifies CASSLEGFNEQFF.

CDR3 residues: CASSPRRYNQPQHF. CDR3 in DNA: TGTGCCAGCAGCCCCCGACGGTACAATCAGCCCCAGCATTTT. V usage is TRBV7-8 and J usage is TRBJ1-5; no definite D call. The CDR3 spans 14 residues. Trimming stripped 5 bases from V and 3 bases from J, with 11 bases between. The germline CDR1 and CDR2 sequences are SGHVS and FQNEAQ.

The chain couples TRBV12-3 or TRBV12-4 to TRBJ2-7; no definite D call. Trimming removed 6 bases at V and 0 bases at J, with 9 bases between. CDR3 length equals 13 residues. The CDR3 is CASSINFSYEQYF. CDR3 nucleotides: TGTGCCAGCAGCATTAACTTCTCCTACGAGCAGTACTTC.

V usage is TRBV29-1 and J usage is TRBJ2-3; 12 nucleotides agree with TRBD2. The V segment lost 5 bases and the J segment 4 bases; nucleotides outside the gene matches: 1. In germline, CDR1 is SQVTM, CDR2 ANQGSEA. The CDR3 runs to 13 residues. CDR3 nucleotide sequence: TGCAGCGTTCCTAGCGGGGGGGCAGATACGCAGTATTTT. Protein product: CSVPSGGADTQYF.

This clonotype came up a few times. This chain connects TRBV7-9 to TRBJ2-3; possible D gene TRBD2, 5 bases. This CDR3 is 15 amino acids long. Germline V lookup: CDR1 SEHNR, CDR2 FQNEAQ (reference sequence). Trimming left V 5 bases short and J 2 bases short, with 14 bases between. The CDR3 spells CASSPAGFYTDTQYF. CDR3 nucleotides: TGTGCCAGCAGCCCCGCGGGCTTTTACACAGATACGCAGTATTTT.

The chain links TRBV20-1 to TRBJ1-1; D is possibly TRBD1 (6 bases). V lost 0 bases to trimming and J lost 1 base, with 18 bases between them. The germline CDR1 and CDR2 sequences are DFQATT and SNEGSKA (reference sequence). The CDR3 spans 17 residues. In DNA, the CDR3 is TGCAGTGCTAGAGATCAGTGGGGCCAGGGGTCGAACACTGAAGCTTTCTTT. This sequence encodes CSARDQWGQGSNTEAFF.

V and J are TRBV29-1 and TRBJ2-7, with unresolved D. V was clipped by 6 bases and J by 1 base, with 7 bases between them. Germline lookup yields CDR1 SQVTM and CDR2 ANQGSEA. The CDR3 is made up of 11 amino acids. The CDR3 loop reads CSVGWSYEQYF. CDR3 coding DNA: TGCAGCGTCGGATGGTCCTACGAGCAGTACTTC.

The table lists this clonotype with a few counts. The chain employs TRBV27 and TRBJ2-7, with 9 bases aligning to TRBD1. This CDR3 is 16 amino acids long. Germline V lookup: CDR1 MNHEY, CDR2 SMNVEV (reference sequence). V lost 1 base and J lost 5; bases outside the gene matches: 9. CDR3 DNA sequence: TGTGCCAGCAGTTTATTGGGAGGACAGGGGACCCACGAGCAGTACTTC. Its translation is CASSLLGGQGTHEQYF.

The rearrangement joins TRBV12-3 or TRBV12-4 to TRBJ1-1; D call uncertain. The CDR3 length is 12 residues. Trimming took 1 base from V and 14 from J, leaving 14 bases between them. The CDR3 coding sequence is TGTGCCAGCAGTTTAGGTTTCCTGAAGCCCTTCTTT. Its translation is CASSLGFLKPFF.

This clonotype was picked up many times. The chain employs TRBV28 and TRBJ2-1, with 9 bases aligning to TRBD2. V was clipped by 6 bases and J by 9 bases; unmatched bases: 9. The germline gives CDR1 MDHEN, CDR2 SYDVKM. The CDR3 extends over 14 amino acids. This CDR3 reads CASSNRLAAFEQFF. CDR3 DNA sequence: TGTGCCAGCAGCAACAGACTAGCGGCCTTTGAGCAGTTCTTC.

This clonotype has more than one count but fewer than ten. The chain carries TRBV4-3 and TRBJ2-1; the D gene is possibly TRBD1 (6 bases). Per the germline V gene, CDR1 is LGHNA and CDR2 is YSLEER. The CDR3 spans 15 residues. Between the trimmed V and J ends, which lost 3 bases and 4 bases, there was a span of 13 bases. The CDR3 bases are TGCGCCAGCAGCCACGTCGGCAGGGGATACAATGAGCAGTTCTTC. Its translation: CASSHVGRGYNEQFF.

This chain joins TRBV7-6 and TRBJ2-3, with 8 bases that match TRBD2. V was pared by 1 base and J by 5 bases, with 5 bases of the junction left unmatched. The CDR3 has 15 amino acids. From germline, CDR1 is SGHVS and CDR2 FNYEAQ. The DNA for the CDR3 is TGTGCCAGCAGCTTAGAGCGGGGACTAGGAGATACGCAGTATTTT. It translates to CASSLERGLGDTQYF.

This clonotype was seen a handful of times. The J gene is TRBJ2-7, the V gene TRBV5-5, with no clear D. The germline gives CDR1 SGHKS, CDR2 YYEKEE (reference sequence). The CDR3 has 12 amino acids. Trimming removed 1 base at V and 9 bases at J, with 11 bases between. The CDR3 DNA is TGTGCCAGCAGCTTGTCGGCGGCTCGGCAGTACTTC. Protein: CASSLSAARQYF.